The 15 T cell receptor beta chains below all came from one sample that was sequenced in a study of long-term antiretroviral therapy in people with HIV. Survey-level immunoSEQ v3.0 assays were run. Produced via immunoSEQ multiplex PCR; TCRdb's table is partial and in-frame only. The sample carries 48,000 or so clones, approximately 79% recorded once. The sample in question was unsorted PBMCs, obtained 0.8 years after starting antiretroviral therapy. These receptors all come from a woman aged 18-35 years with HIV.

V gene TRBV27 combines with J gene TRBJ1-4, with a possible D match to TRBD1 (5 bases). V dropped 6 bases and J dropped 5 bases, with 25 bases sitting between them. This CDR3 has 18 residues. CDR1 and CDR2 from the germline V gene are MNHEY and SMNVEV (reference sequence). CDR3 DNA sequence: TGTGCCAGCAGCCACCTTTCCGGGAGGGGCGGACCCAATGAAAAACTGTTTTTT. It translates to CASSHLSGRGGPNEKLFF.

The rearrangement links TRBV7-8 to TRBJ2-7, with 9 bases aligning to TRBD2. Trimming took 5 bases from V and 3 from J; bases not matched to a gene: 14. The CDR3 has 17 residues. Germline V gene lookup returns CDR1 SGHVS and CDR2 FQNEAQ. The CDR3 is CASSPGVAGVGIYEQYF. As DNA, the CDR3 is TGTGCCAGCAGCCCCGGGGTAGCGGGAGTAGGTATCTACGAGCAGTACTTC.

The chain is built from TRBV2 and TRBJ2-1; D is possibly TRBD1 (5 bases). This CDR3 spans 14 amino acids. CDR1 SNHLY and CDR2 FYNNEI come from the germline V gene. V lost 6 bases to trimming and J lost 10 bases, with 19 bases between them. The CDR3 DNA sequence: TGTGCCAGCAGGAGACAGTCGCTGTCGGTGGAGCAGTTCTTC. Translation gives CASRRQSLSVEQFF.

V and J are TRBV11-3 and TRBJ1-2; maybe TRBD1 (6 bases). In germline, CDR1 is SGHNT, CDR2 YENEEA. The CDR3 covers 12 residues. V lost 5 bases to trimming and J lost 7 bases, with 11 bases between them. CDR3 in amino acids: CASSEGQGGYTF. The CDR3, as DNA: TGTGCCAGCAGCGAGGGACAAGGTGGCTACACCTTC.

The chain recombines TRBV5-1 with TRBJ2-2, with a tentative D call TRBD1 (6 bases). V lost 3 bases, J lost 10 bases, and 10 bases lay in between. Germline-derived CDR1 and CDR2 are SGHRS and YFSETQ. This CDR3 has 12 residues. Here the CDR3 reads CASSSQGKELFF. CDR3 nucleotides: TGCGCCAGCAGCTCCCAGGGGAAGGAGCTGTTTTTT.

The chain employs TRBV7-9 and TRBJ2-7; 9 bases line up with TRBD1. The CDR3 consists of 14 residues. V gave up 5 bases and J gave up 5 bases; unmatched junction bases: 7. CDR1 SEHNR and CDR2 FQNEAQ come from the germline V gene (reference sequence). CDR3 sequence: CASSPDRGFNEQYF. In nucleotides, the CDR3 is TGTGCCAGCAGCCCTGACAGGGGGTTTAACGAGCAGTACTTC.

The gene calls are TRBV7-6 and TRBJ2-1; D remains unclear. This CDR3 has 16 amino acids. In germline, CDR1 is SGHVS, CDR2 FNYEAQ. Trimming took off 1 base at V and 2 bases at J, with 12 bases between the two ends. Here the CDR3 DNA reads TGTGCCAGCAGCTTAGTATCTCCGGGTACCTACAATGAGCAGTTCTTC. Amino acids: CASSLVSPGTYNEQFF.

This clone appeared a single time. J is TRBJ2-2 and V is TRBV5-1; 9 nucleotides align to TRBD1. The CDR3 is 16 amino acids. Germline trimming cut 4 bases from V and 5 bases from J; bases unmatched to any gene: 9. Germline V gives CDR1 SGHRS, CDR2 YFSETQ. The CDR3 region is CASSPQGAAGTGELFF. The DNA for the CDR3 is TGCGCCAGCAGCCCACAGGGGGCGGCCGGAACCGGGGAGCTGTTTTTT.

The chain employs TRBV29-1 and TRBJ2-7; TRBD1 matches 9 bases. This CDR3 region has 11 residues. Germline lookup yields CDR1 SQVTM and CDR2 ANQGSEA. V was clipped by 7 bases and J by 6 bases; unmatched bases: 4. CDR3 protein: CSASTGGEQYF. CDR3 nucleotide sequence: TGCAGCGCTTCGACAGGGGGCGAGCAGTACTTC.

J is TRBJ2-3 and V is TRBV9, with 9 bases identical to TRBD2. The CDR3 spans 15 residues. V lost 2 bases, J lost 4 bases, and 5 bases stayed unmatched. Germline CDR1 SGDLS, CDR2 YYNGEE. The CDR3 sequence: CASSVPSGNSDTQYF. CDR3 DNA: TGTGCCAGCAGCGTTCCTAGCGGGAACTCAGATACGCAGTATTTT.

This sequence joins TRBV10-1 and TRBJ2-1; 11 bases line up with TRBD1. This CDR3 contains 15 residues. Germline V lookup: CDR1 WNHNN, CDR2 SYGVQD (reference sequence). Unmatched junction bases numbered 6, after V lost 4 bases and J lost 7 bases. CDR3 DNA: TGCGCCAGCAGTGGGGGGGACAGGGGGAAAAATGAGCAGTTCTTC. This encodes CASSGGDRGKNEQFF.

This clone is a singleton in its sample. V is TRBV7-2 and J is TRBJ2-1, with 8 positions matching TRBD2. The CDR3 runs to 15 residues. The germline V gene encodes CDR1 SGHTA and CDR2 FQGNSA. V was pared by 6 bases and J by 2 bases, with 6 bases of the junction left unmatched. The CDR3: CASRPTSGAYNEQFF. The CDR3 DNA reads TGTGCCAGCAGACCAACTAGCGGAGCCTACAATGAGCAGTTCTTC.

The V and J genes are TRBV10-3 and TRBJ2-3; possible D gene TRBD2, 7 bases. Germline CDR1 reads ENHRY; CDR2 reads SYGVKD. The CDR3 spans 17 residues. The V end lost 6 bases, the J end lost 0 bases, and 19 bases lay between the germline ends. The CDR3 DNA is TGTGCCATCAGCCTCGAGGGGAGGGGGATTAGCACAGATACGCAGTATTTT. Encoded protein: CAISLEGRGISTDTQYF.

The V call is TRBV10-1, the J call TRBJ2-7; 10 bases align to TRBD2. Germline CDR1 WNHNN, CDR2 SYGVQD (reference sequence). After removal of 6 bases from V and 5 bases from J, the junction contained 10 bases not matched to a gene. This CDR3 has 15 amino acids. CDR3 in amino acids: CASSEISGRINEQYF. In DNA, the CDR3 is TGCGCCAGCAGCGAAATTAGCGGGAGGATCAACGAGCAGTACTTC.

This rearrangement joins TRBV29-1 to TRBJ1-2; possible D gene TRBD1, 5 bases. V lost 7 bases and J 5 bases, leaving 11 bases between the germline ends. From germline, CDR1 is SQVTM and CDR2 ANQGSEA. The CDR3 has 11 amino acids. The CDR3: CSGGEVYGYTF. CDR3 nucleotide sequence: TGCAGCGGAGGGGAGGTTTATGGCTACACCTTC.